This T cell receptor (beta chain) was sequenced in a study of OX40 agonist ivuxolimab in advanced cancers. Overall study context: Males comprised about 84% of the group, whose mean age was approximately 62 years (range 23 to 79). Past anti-PD-1, anti-PD-L1 or anti-CTLA-4 therapy was accepted, and roughly 40% had received some. Findings of the study overall: Relatively little clonal expansion, among the lowest observed, appeared in partial responders at 0.1-3.0 mg/kg.

This clone was seen a single time. What it binds is not known. Profiled with immunoSEQ multiplex PCR; TCRdb holds only in-frame clones, not every one. Among over 35,000 clones listed, 85% were seen once. The CDR3 is made up of 13 amino acids. V lost 5 bases, J lost 7 bases, and 15 bases lay in between. Germline loops: CDR1 SGHKS, CDR2 YYEKEE (reference sequence). The clonotype was recovered from an adult with an advanced solid tumor such as melanoma, head and neck, liver or kidney cancer. The rearrangement joins TRBV5-5 to TRBJ1-1; D ambiguous. The source material was CD4+ or CD8+ T cells sorted from blood, sampled in a trial of the OX40 agonist ivuxolimab. CDR3 protein: CASSPGIVGEAFF. Here the CDR3 DNA reads TGTGCCAGCAGTCCCGGGATCGTGGGTGAAGCTTTCTTT.